The clone carrying this TCR beta chain appeared many times. The record originates from a study of identical twins. From the 5' RACE reads, TCRdb called clonotypes with MiXCR, one entry per CDR3 protein. The sample lists hundreds of thousands of distinct CDR3 sequences; 9% to 15% were seen once. This CDR3 region has 13 residues. The ends were cut back, 7 bases at V and 3 bases at J, with 13 bases in the middle. Germline V gene lookup returns CDR1 SGHNT and CDR2 YENEEA. These same records also appear under a second study, on yellow fever vaccine responses in identical twins.

The sequence came from a woman aged 18-29 years in good health. The chain employs TRBV11-3 and TRBJ2-7, with D unresolved. The sequenced material came from PBMCs. This CDR3 reads CASNQNPSYEQYV. CDR3 sequence (DNA): TGTGCCAGCAACCAAAATCCCAGCTACGAGCAGTACGTC.